Listed here is a single T cell receptor beta chain. The antigen is unknown. CDR1 and CDR2 (germline): ENHRY, SYGVKD. CDR3 length equals 17 residues. The V segment lost 10 bases and the J segment 5 bases; nucleotides outside the gene matches: 12. The data derive from a study of PD-1 blockade in classical Hodgkin lymphoma. Study conclusions and caveats: Relapsed/refractory patients reportedly had the lowest baseline TCR diversity, below newly diagnosed patients, who were below healthy donors.

Produced via immunoSEQ multiplex PCR; TCRdb's table is partial and in-frame only. The profile shows 40,000 to 45,000 clones, around four fifths of them singletons. After autologous stem cell transplantation all patients relapsed, and prior brentuximab vedotin exposure differed between cohorts. The chain recombines TRBV10-3 with TRBJ2-1; 15 bases are shared with TRBD2. The TCR comes from a human donor with classical Hodgkin lymphoma. Material: peripheral blood mononuclear cells (PBMCs), obtained at baseline. CDR3 residues: CATAGLAGGPSDNEQFF. DNA for the CDR3: TGTGCCACCGCTGGACTAGCGGGGGGGCCGTCTGACAATGAGCAGTTCTTC.